The entry below describes one TCR beta chain. It lacks a known antigen. This specimen comes from a study of human CD8 memory T cell subsets (TCRdb year 2020). Study-level background: TCRbeta repertoires of stem-like (TSTEM), progenitor exhausted-like (TPEX) and effector memory CD8+ T cell subsets were compared to assess their clonal relationships. TCRbeta repertoires were obtained from about 6 donors, each contributing TSTEM, TPEX and effector memory subsets. The paper as a whole reports these results and caveats: TSTEM and TPEX subsets showed similarly high normalized Shannon-Wiener diversity, whereas effector memory subsets were comparatively less diverse. Based on Chao1 estimates, TSTEM subsets appeared to have greater repertoire diversity than TPEX subsets, which may reflect a broader range of specificities. The stem-like TSTEM and TPEX subsets each shared clonotypes with effector memory cells, but the TSTEM and TPEX repertoires had minimal overlap with each other, suggesting distinct antigen spectra. Only TCRbeta chains were sequenced, and repertoire comparisons were based on about six donors, with testing performed by paired t-tests and Bonferroni correction.

CDR1 LNHDA and CDR2 SQIVND were looked up in the germline V gene (reference sequence). The CDR3 sequence holds 13 residues, the cysteine and phenylalanine included. This entry has no DNA. Density gradient separation was used to isolate peripheral blood mononuclear cells from buffy coats of healthy donors. The study enriched total CD8+ T cells through negative magnetic separation using EasySep or MojoSort CD8+ T cell isolation kits. An RNeasy Mini Kit was used to extract total RNA from duplicate vials of over 130,000 sorted CD8+ T cells per subset. The PBMCs were used fresh or after being cryopreserved in fetal bovine serum with about 10% DMSO. Fluorescence-activated cell sorting on a FACSAria III was used to sort the CD8+ T cell subsets to purity. A Human TCR Profiling Kit was used to prepare UMI-labeled 5' RACE TCRbeta libraries. Every TCRbeta library was prepared in parallel with an identical number of PCR cycles. The paper's processing steps were these. Between 3,000 and 18,000 functional CDR3beta clonotypes were contained in each TCRbeta library. MIGEC 1.2.9 was used for UMI extraction and consensus assembly, with a minimum of three reads required per UMI. MiXCR 3.0.3 was used to extract the in-frame CDR3beta repertoires. Diversity metrics were computed in VDJtools 1.2.1 after downsampling each sample to 42,000 randomly selected UMIs. For the top 3,000 clones of each sample pair, the repertoire overlap metrics D, R and F2 were calculated in VDJtools. Reads reprocessed by TCRdb are summarized as one entry per CDR3 protein sequence, and DNA is absent. TCRdb, not the authors, supplied the V and J calls. The sample's records list 9,000 to 15,000 distinct CDR3 sequences. The ten top clones hold more than 13% of the sample.

Sequenced material: CD8+ T cells from PBMCs. The V and J genes are TRBV19 and TRBJ2-1; the TRBD2 assignment by TCRdb is unverifiable without DNA. The clonotype originates from a human donor in good health. The encoded CDR3 is CASSLSGSREQFF.